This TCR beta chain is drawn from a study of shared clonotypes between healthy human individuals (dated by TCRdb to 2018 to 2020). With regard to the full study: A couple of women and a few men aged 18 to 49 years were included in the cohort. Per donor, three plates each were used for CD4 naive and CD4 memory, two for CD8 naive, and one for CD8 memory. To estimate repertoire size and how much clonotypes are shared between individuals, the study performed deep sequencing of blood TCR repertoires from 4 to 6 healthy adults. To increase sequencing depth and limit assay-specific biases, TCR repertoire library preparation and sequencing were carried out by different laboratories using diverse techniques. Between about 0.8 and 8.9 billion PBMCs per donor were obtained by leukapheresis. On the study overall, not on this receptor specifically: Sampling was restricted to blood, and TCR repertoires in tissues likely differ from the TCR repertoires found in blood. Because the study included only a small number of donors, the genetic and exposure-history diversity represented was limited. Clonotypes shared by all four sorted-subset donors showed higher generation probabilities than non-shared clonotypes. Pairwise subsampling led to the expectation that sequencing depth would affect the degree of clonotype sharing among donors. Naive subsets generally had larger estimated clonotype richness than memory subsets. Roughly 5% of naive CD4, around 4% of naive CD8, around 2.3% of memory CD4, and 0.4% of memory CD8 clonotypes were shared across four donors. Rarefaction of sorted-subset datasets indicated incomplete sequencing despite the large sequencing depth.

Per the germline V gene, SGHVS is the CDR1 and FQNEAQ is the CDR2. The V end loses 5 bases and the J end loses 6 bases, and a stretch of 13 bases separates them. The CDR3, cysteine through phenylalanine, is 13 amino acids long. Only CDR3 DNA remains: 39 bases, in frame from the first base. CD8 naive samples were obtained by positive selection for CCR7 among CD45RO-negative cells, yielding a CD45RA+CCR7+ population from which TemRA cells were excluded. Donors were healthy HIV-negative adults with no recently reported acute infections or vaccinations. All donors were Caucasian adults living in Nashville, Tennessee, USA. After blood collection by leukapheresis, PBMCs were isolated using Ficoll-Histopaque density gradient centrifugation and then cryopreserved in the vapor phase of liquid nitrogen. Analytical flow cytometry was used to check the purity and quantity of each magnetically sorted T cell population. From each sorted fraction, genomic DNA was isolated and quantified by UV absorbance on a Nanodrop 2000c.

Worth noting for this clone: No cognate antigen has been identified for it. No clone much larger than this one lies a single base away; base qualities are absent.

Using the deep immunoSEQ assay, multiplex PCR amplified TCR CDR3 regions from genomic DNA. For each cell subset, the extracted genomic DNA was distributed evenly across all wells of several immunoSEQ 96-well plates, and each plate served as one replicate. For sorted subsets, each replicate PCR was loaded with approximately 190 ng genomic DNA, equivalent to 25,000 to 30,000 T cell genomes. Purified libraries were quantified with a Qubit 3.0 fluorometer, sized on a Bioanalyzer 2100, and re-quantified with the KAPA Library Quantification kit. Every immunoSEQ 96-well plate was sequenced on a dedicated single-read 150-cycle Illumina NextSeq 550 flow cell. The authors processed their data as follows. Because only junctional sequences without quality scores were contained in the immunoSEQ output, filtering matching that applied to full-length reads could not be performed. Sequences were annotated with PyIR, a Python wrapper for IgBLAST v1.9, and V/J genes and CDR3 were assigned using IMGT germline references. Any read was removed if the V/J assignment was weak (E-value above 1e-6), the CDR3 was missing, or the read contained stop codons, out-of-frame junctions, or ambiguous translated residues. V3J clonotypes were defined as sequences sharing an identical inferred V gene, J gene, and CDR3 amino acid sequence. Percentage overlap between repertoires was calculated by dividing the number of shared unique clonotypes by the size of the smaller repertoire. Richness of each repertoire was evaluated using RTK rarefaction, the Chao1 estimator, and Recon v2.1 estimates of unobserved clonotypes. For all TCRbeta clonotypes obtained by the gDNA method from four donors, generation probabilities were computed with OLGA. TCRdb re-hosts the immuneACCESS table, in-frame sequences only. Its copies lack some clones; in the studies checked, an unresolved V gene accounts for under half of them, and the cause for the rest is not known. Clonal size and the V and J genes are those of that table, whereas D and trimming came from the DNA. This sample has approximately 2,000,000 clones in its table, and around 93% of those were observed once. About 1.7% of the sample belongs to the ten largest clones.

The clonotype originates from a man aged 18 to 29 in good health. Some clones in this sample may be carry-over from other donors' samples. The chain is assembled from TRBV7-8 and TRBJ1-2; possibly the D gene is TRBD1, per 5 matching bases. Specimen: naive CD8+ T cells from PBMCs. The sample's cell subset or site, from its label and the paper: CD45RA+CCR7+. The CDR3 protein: CASSLEQVDGYTF. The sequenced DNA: TGTGCCAGCAGCCTAGAACAGGTGGATGGCTACACCTTC.